The 2 T cell receptor beta chains below come from one sample, sequenced in a study of T cell clonotyping in hematopoietic cell transplantation. TCRdb keeps only in-frame clones here, not all; method: immunoSEQ multiplex PCR. The table lists around 15,000 clones, 85% to 90% of them singletons. The material sequenced was PBMCs, taken 100 days after allogeneic stem cell transplant. The origin of the receptors is a male patient aged 55-69 years who had an allogeneic stem cell transplant from a related donor, so the T cells may come from the graft donor. Some clones in this sample may be carry-over from other donors' samples.

The gene calls are TRBV19 and TRBJ1-2; TRBD1 might be the D (5 bases). There are 14 residues in the CDR3. Trimming removed 3 bases at V and 2 bases at J, with 10 bases between. Germline CDR1 is LNHDA and CDR2 is SQIVND (reference sequence). The CDR3 coding sequence is TGTGCCAGTAGTATGCTTCGGGGGAACTATGGCTACACCTTC. This codes for CASSMLRGNYGYTF.

This rearrangement joins TRBV10-3 to TRBJ2-2; D is unresolved. The V and J ends lost 4 bases and 5 bases respectively, with 5 bases between them. Germline CDR1 is ENHRY and CDR2 is SYGVKD. This CDR3 comprises 12 residues. CDR3 residues: CAISVGTGELFF. The DNA of the CDR3 is TGTGCCATCAGTGTTGGGACCGGGGAGCTGTTTTTT.